The 27 T cell receptor beta chains listed next were all sequenced from one sample in a study of early T cells in non-severe SARS-CoV-2 infection. One entry per CDR3 protein results from TCRdb running MiXCR on the 5' RACE reads. The profile shows around 30,000 distinct CDR3 sequences, 5.4% of them singletons. What was sequenced was whole blood. Receptor source: an adult who was a healthcare worker with PCR-confirmed SARS-CoV-2 infection or an uninfected control (not recorded which).

This clonotype was found many times. The genes are TRBV7-8 and TRBJ2-2; D gene ambiguous. In germline, CDR1 is SGHVS, CDR2 FQNEAQ. V was pared by 5 bases and J by 7 bases, with 8 bases between. This CDR3 is built from 12 residues. Written as DNA, the CDR3 is TGTGCCAGCAGCAAAAACGTCGGGGAGCTGTTTTTT. Protein sequence: CASSKNVGELFF. Full variable domain (remainder filled in from reference TRBV7-8 and TRBJ2-2): GAGVSQSPRYKVAKRGQDVALRCDPISGHVSLFWYQQALGQGPEFLTYFQNEAQLDKSGLPSDRFFAERPEGSVSTLKIQRTQQEDSAVYLCASSKNVGELFFGEGSRLTVL.

This clonotype was detected many times. This chain uses TRBV5-4 with TRBJ1-2; a possible D gene is TRBD1 (5 bases). The germline gives CDR1 SGHNT, CDR2 YYREEE (reference sequence). The germline V and J ends were trimmed by 6 bases and 7 bases, with 16 bases remaining between them. The CDR3 extends over 13 amino acids. The chain's CDR3 is CASNPLGVPGYTF. The CDR3 DNA is TGTGCCAGCAACCCCCTAGGGGTGCCTGGCTACACCTTC.

This chain uses TRBV7-8 with TRBJ2-7; D is ambiguous. Trimming pared 4 bases from V and 6 bases from J, leaving 13 bases between. The CDR3 is made up of 13 amino acids. Germline-derived CDR1 and CDR2 are SGHVS and FQNEAQ. The CDR3 region has the DNA TGTGCCAGCAGCTCCCACTGGACGTCCGAGCAGTACTTC. Its protein product is CASSSHWTSEQYF. Drawing the rest from reference TRBV7-8 and TRBJ2-7, the complete variable domain is GAGVSQSPRYKVAKRGQDVALRCDPISGHVSLFWYQQALGQGPEFLTYFQNEAQLDKSGLPSDRFFAERPEGSVSTLKIQRTQQEDSAVYLCASSSHWTSEQYFGPGTRLTVT.

This clonotype was found many times. This chain joins TRBV29-1 and TRBJ1-1; the D gene is possibly TRBD1 (5 bases). Between the trimmed V and J ends, which lost 5 bases and 4 bases, there was a span of 14 bases. The CDR3 consists of 13 residues. Germline V gene lookup returns CDR1 SQVTM and CDR2 ANQGSEA. This CDR3 is CSVTGRRVTEAFF. Written as DNA, the CDR3 is TGCAGCGTTACAGGCCGGCGGGTCACTGAAGCTTTCTTT.

This clonotype was counted at least ten times. The gene calls are TRBV7-9 and TRBJ2-5; D not resolved. The CDR3 is made up of 13 amino acids. Germline assignment: CDR1 SEHNR and CDR2 FQNEAQ (reference sequence). V gave up 1 base and J gave up 10 bases, with 13 bases separating them. The DNA of the CDR3 is TGTGCCAGCAGCTTAGAGTCCGGGTTATTCCAGTACTTC. Translation gives CASSLESGLFQYF.

This clonotype was seen repeatedly, ten times or more. The chain links TRBV19 to TRBJ2-1; 7 positions match TRBD2. Germline assignment: CDR1 LNHDA and CDR2 SQIVND (reference sequence). Trimming removed 4 bases from V and 2 bases from J; junction bases left unmatched: 8. The CDR3 totals 16 residues. The CDR3 reads CASSRGRESPYNEQFF. CDR3 DNA sequence: TGTGCCAGTAGTAGGGGGAGGGAGTCCCCCTACAATGAGCAGTTCTTC.

The chain has TRBV28 and TRBJ1-1; D remains ambiguous. From germline, CDR1 is MDHEN and CDR2 SYDVKM. V was cut by 5 bases and J by 1 base, with 17 bases left in between. The CDR3 extends over 16 amino acids. The CDR3 region has the DNA TGTGCCAGCAGTCAAACCCGACGGGGAGCGAACACTGAAGCTTTCTTT. Translating it yields CASSQTRRGANTEAFF.

This clonotype has a handful of counts. The chain has TRBV11-1 and TRBJ2-3; D is uncertain. In germline, CDR1 is SGHAT, CDR2 FQDESV (reference sequence). The CDR3 loop spans 14 amino acids. Trimming took off 4 bases at V and 4 bases at J, with 12 bases between the two ends. The CDR3 DNA reads TGTGCCAGCAGCTCCCCGGACGGACCAGATACGCAGTATTTT. It specifies CASSSPDGPDTQYF.

The V and J genes are TRBV5-1 and TRBJ2-3, with 10 nucleotides matching TRBD1. In germline, CDR1 is SGHRS, CDR2 YFSETQ. V lost 4 bases, J lost 5 bases, and 10 bases stayed unmatched. CDR3 length: 16 residues. The CDR3 spells CASSPTPGQGRDTQYF. The CDR3 region has the DNA TGCGCCAGCAGCCCGACTCCGGGACAGGGGAGAGATACGCAGTATTTT. Filled out from reference TRBV5-1 and TRBJ2-3, the complete variable domain reads KAGVTQTPRYLIKTRGQQVTLSCSPISGHRSVSWYQQTPGQGLQFLFEYFSETQRNKGNFPGRFSGRQFSNSRSEMNVSTLELGDSALYLCASSPTPGQGRDTQYFGPGTRLTVL.

This clonotype was found a few times. The chain combines TRBV2 with TRBJ1-5; maybe TRBD1 (5 bases). Trimming cost V 5 bases and J 2 bases, with 10 bases left between them. CDR3 length: 14 amino acids. Germline values: CDR1 SNHLY, CDR2 FYNNEI. CDR3 protein: CASSPGLGNQPQHF. CDR3 bases: TGTGCCAGCAGTCCGGGACTAGGCAATCAGCCCCAGCATTTT.

This clonotype was recorded at least ten times. The V call is TRBV7-8, the J call TRBJ2-1, with 9 bases identical to TRBD2. The CDR3 totals 15 residues. Germline V CDR1 and CDR2: SGHVS, FQNEAQ. V gave up 5 bases and J gave up 7 bases; unmatched junction bases: 9. The CDR3 sequence is CASSPRSGSRNEQFF. The CDR3 DNA reads TGTGCCAGCAGCCCTCGTAGCGGGAGTAGAAATGAGCAGTTCTTC.

This clonotype was found a few times. J is TRBJ1-5 and V is TRBV6-2 or TRBV6-3; TRBD1 agrees at 11 bases. V gave up 3 bases and J gave up 3 bases; unmatched junction bases: 7. This CDR3 spans 17 amino acids. Germline-derived CDR1 and CDR2 are MNHEY and SVGEGT. CDR3 loop: CASSYIRTGGVNQPQHF. Here the CDR3 DNA reads TGTGCCAGCAGTTATATCCGGACAGGGGGCGTCAATCAGCCCCAGCATTTT.

This clonotype was detected a few times. The rearrangement uses TRBV6-1 and TRBJ2-2; weak D call: TRBD2 (7 bases). Germline V gives CDR1 MNHNS, CDR2 SASEGT. Trimming cost V 6 bases and J 4 bases, with 15 bases left between them. CDR3 size: 15 residues. The CDR3 loop is CASRTGGAGTGELFF. In DNA form, the CDR3 reads TGTGCCAGCAGGACTGGGGGGGCGGGCACCGGGGAGCTGTTTTTT.

This clonotype came up many times. This chain joins TRBV5-4 and TRBJ1-3, with D uncertain. Germline loops: CDR1 SGHNT, CDR2 YYREEE (reference sequence). V shed 0 bases and J shed 2 bases, with 9 bases lying between them. The CDR3 totals 15 residues. CDR3 sequence: CASSLDRRAGNTIYF. The CDR3 DNA reads as TGTGCCAGCAGCTTGGATCGTAGGGCTGGAAACACCATATATTTT.

This clonotype occurred a few times. The rearrangement links TRBV7-2 to TRBJ2-7, with TRBD1 matching over 7 bases. The CDR3 is 12 amino acids. Germline lookup yields CDR1 SGHTA and CDR2 FQGNSA. The trim removed 4 bases at V and 6 bases at J, leaving 3 bases unmatched. CDR3 DNA sequence: TGTGCCAGCAGCTCGACAGGGTCCGAGCAGTACTTC. The encoded protein is CASSSTGSEQYF.

The V and J genes are TRBV2 and TRBJ1-6; no clear D gene. V was clipped by 1 base and J by 7 bases, with 11 bases between them. This CDR3 has 15 residues. Germline V gene lookup returns CDR1 SNHLY and CDR2 FYNNEI. As DNA, the CDR3 is TGTGCCAGCAGTGAAGAAGGAGGTATCAATTCACCCCTCCACTTT. This codes for CASSEEGGINSPLHF.

This clonotype was recorded at least ten times. The chain employs TRBV13 and TRBJ2-3; D is perhaps TRBD1 (5 bases). The CDR3 spans 15 residues. The germline V and J ends were trimmed by 2 bases and 5 bases, with 14 bases remaining between them. CDR1 is PRHDT and CDR2 is FYEKMQ in the germline V gene (reference sequence). CDR3 bases: TGTGCCAGCAGCTTACGTGGCAGGGCGAAAGATACGCAGTATTTT. Its protein product is CASSLRGRAKDTQYF.

There are many counts of this clonotype. This chain links TRBV12-3 or TRBV12-4 with TRBJ1-5; D remains unclear. V was shortened by 6 bases and J by 2 bases, with 11 bases between the two germline ends. This CDR3 is 14 amino acids long. The CDR3 DNA reads TGTGCCAGCAGAGGAGGGTGGGGCAATCAGCCCCAGCATTTT. Protein sequence: CASRGGWGNQPQHF.

V and J are TRBV6-5 and TRBJ1-1, with D uncertain. Looked up from germline, CDR1 is MNHEY and CDR2 is SVGAGI. There are 12 residues in the CDR3. The chain's CDR3 is CAVGRLATEAFF. In nucleotides, the CDR3 is TGTGCAGTCGGGAGGTTGGCCACTGAAGCTTTCTTT.

This clonotype was recorded at least ten times. The chain uses TRBV7-9 and TRBJ1-1; D call uncertain. CDR1 SEHNR and CDR2 FQNEAQ come from the germline V gene (reference sequence). V shed 5 bases and J shed 4 bases, with 14 bases lying between them. CDR3 length equals 14 residues. CDR3 sequence: CASSPPAFGTEAFF. The CDR3 DNA sequence: TGTGCCAGCAGCCCTCCCGCCTTCGGCACTGAAGCTTTCTTT.

In this sample, this clonotype turned up many times. V gene TRBV28 combines with J gene TRBJ2-5; weak D call: TRBD1 (6 bases). Germline values: CDR1 MDHEN, CDR2 SYDVKM. Deletions cut 6 bases from V and 4 bases from J, with 12 bases between. There are 13 residues in the CDR3. CDR3 DNA sequence: TGTGCCAGCAGAACCAGGGGTGTAGAGACCCAGTACTTC. Translating it yields CASRTRGVETQYF. The whole variable domain, filled in from reference TRBV28 and TRBJ2-5, reads DVKVTQSSRYLVKRTGEKVFLECVQDMDHENMFWYRQDPGLGLRLIYFSYDVKMKEKGDIPEGYSVSREKKERFSLILESASTNQTSMYLCASRTRGVETQYFGPGTRLLVL.

This clonotype showed up just a few times. V gene TRBV2 combines with J gene TRBJ1-6, with 7 bases matching TRBD1. Losses at the gene ends were 6 bases for V and 6 bases for J; bases not matched to a gene: 5. The CDR3 spans 14 residues. Germline loops: CDR1 SNHLY, CDR2 FYNNEI. DNA for the CDR3: TGTGCCAGCAGAGCCGGGACAGTTAATTCACCCCTCCACTTT. The encoded protein is CASRAGTVNSPLHF.

This clonotype was seen at least ten times. The chain links TRBV20-1 to TRBJ1-1; possibly TRBD1 for D (5 bases). Germline V CDR1 and CDR2: DFQATT, SNEGSKA (reference sequence). There are 19 residues in the CDR3. Deletions cut 3 bases from V and 1 base from J, with 27 bases between. The CDR3 loop reads CSARISLGQGPLGNTEAFF. CDR3 DNA sequence: TGCAGTGCTAGGATTAGCCTAGGTCAGGGTCCCCTCGGGAACACTGAAGCTTTCTTT.

This clonotype was found many times. V and J are TRBV21-1 and TRBJ1-1. TRBV21-1 is a documented pseudogene. The CDR3 consists of 14 residues. This CDR3 is CAARVGTLNTEAFF. The CDR3 DNA follows: TGTGCCGCGCGGGTGGGCACGTTGAACACTGAAGCTTTCTTT.

The sample holds many counts of this clonotype. The chain recombines TRBV30 with TRBJ2-1; D uncertain. V lost 1 base and J lost 2, with 12 bases in between. CDR1 is GTSNPN, CDR2 SVGIG, per germline (reference sequence). This CDR3 contains 15 residues. The CDR3 spells CAWSARRLAYNEQFF. The CDR3 DNA follows: TGTGCCTGGAGTGCCCGTCGTCTAGCCTACAATGAGCAGTTCTTC.

V usage is TRBV6-5 and J usage is TRBJ1-6; perhaps TRBD1 as D (5 bases). Germline CDR1 MNHEY, CDR2 SVGAGI. V dropped 5 bases and J dropped 7 bases, with 15 bases sitting between them. The CDR3 is made up of 15 amino acids. The CDR3 region has the DNA TGTGCCAGCAGTCCCACCGGGACGGGCAATTCACCCCTCCACTTT. This translates into CASSPTGTGNSPLHF.

The table lists this clonotype with many counts. The chain links TRBV29-1 to TRBJ2-2; 7 positions match TRBD1. The CDR3 has 13 amino acids. The germline V gene has CDR1 SQVTM and CDR2 ANQGSEA. CDR3 in amino acids: CSAGTANTGELFF. CDR3 nucleotide sequence: TGCAGTGCCGGGACAGCGAACACCGGGGAGCTGTTTTTT.